This TCR beta chain was sequenced for a study of graft-versus-host responses after intestinal transplantation. Study as a whole: Grafts were multivisceral, liver-intestinal, or isolated intestinal. For approximately three years after anti-thymocyte globulin induction, all recipients took tacrolimus and steroids. Regarding the study as a whole: Recipient marrow harbored GvH clones, some of which surfaced first in ileum or blood. Patients who carried graft-donor T cell macrochimerism also had high graft-versus-host to host-versus-graft clonal ratios in their allografts.

Concerning this clone: As yet, its antigen is unknown.

Germline V gene data show CDR1 as KGHSH and CDR2 as LQKENI. Trimming removed 1 base from V and 5 bases from J, with 14 bases in between. The CDR3 spans 15 residues. Using immunoSEQ multiplex PCR, the repertoire was profiled, and TCRdb retains in-frame clones only, with some absent. In the table there are 20,000 or so clones, around nine tenths of which are singletons. Sequenced here: PBMCs, sampled around 350 days after transplant. V gene TRBV18 combines with J gene TRBJ2-5, with a possible D match to TRBD1 (6 bases). The source of this sequence is a human patient who received an intestinal transplant, so some T cells may come from the graft donor. In nucleotides, the CDR3 is TGTGCCAGCTCACCACTGTCAAGGCAGGGGGAGACCCAGTACTTC. Translating gives CASSPLSRQGETQYF.